This T cell receptor (beta chain) emerged from a study of cytomegalovirus exposure and HLA in healthy donors. This CDR3 region has 16 residues. With V trimmed by 0 bases and J by 6 bases, 4 bases remained unmatched. Germline CDR1 and CDR2: LGHNA and YSLEER. General study findings and limits: An Asian-associated ancestry cluster reportedly showed fewer N-insertions than the roughly 700-donor mean in a later analysis. For most subjects, TCR beta sequences were reported to predict HLA-A and HLA-B alleles with accuracy. Cytomegalovirus association was assigned to about 150 TCR beta chains.

This clone has just a few counts. Its target is unknown. With 60 Vbeta and 13 Jbeta primers, the PCR was carried out. Measured with immunoSEQ multiplex PCR; TCRdb has only the in-frame clones, and not every one. Of more than 200,000 clones detected, about three quarters appear once; the ten largest clones hold roughly 1.9%. The clonotype comes from a male donor in good health and CMV-seronegative. The sequencing input was PBMCs. This sequence joins TRBV4-3 and TRBJ1-6, with 8 bases that match TRBD1. CDR3 region: CASSQEYQGANSPLHF. CDR3 sequence (DNA): TGCGCCAGCAGCCAAGAATATCAGGGGGCTAATTCACCCCTCCACTTT.